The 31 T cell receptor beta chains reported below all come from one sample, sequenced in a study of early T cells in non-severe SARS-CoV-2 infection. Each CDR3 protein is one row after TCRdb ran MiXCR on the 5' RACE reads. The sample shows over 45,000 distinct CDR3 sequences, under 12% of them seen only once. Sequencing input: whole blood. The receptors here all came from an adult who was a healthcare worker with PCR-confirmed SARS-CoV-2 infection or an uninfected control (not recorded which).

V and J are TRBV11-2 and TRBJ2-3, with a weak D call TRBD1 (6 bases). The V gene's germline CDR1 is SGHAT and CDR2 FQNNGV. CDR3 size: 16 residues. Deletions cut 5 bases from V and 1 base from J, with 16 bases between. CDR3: CASSLQGGFGTDTQYF. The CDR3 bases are TGTGCCAGCAGCCTACAGGGCGGGTTTGGCACAGATACGCAGTATTTT.

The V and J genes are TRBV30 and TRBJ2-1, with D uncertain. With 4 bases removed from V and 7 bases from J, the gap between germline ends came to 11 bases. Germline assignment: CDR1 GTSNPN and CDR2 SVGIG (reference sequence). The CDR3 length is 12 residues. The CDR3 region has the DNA TGTGCCTGGACCTCATCCAGGAATGAGCAGTTCTTC. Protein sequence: CAWTSSRNEQFF.

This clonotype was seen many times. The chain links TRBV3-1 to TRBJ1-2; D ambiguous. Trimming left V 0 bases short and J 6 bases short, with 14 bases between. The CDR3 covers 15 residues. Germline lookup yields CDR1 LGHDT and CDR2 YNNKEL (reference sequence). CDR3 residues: CASSQEIAGRNGYTF. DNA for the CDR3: TGTGCCAGCAGCCAAGAAATCGCGGGTAGGAATGGCTACACCTTC.

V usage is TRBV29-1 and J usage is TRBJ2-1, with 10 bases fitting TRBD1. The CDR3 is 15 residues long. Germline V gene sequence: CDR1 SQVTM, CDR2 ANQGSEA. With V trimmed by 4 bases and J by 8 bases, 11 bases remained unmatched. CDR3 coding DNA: TGCAGCGTTGGAGGGGACAGGGGTTCTAGACATGAGCAGTTCTTC. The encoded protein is CSVGGDRGSRHEQFF.

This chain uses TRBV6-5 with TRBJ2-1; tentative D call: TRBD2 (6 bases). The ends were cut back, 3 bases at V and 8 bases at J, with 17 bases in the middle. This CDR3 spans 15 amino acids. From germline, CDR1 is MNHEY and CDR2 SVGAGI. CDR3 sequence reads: CASSYFSGTGDEQFF. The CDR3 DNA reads TGTGCCAGCAGTTATTTTTCCGGGACGGGGGATGAGCAGTTCTTC.

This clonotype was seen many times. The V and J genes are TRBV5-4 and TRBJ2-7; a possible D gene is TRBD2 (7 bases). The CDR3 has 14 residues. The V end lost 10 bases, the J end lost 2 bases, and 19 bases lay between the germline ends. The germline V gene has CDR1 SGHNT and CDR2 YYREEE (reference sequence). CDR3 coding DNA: TGTGCCTGGGAAGGGGGGGGCAACCCCTACGAGCAGTACTTC. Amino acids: CAWEGGGNPYEQYF. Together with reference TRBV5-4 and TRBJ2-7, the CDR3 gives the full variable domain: ETGVTQSPTHLIKTRGQQVTLRCSSQSGHNTVSWYQQALGQGPQFIFQYYREEENGRGNFPPRFSGLQFPNYSSELNVNALELDDSALYLCAWEGGGNPYEQYFGPGTRLTVT.

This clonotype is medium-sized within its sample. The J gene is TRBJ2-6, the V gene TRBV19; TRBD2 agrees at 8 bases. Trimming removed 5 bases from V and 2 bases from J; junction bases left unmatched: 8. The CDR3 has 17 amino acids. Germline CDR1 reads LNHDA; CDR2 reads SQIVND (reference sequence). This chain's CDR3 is CASSVMRTSPGANVLTF. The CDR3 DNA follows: TGTGCCAGTAGTGTAATGCGGACTAGCCCTGGGGCCAACGTCCTGACTTTC.

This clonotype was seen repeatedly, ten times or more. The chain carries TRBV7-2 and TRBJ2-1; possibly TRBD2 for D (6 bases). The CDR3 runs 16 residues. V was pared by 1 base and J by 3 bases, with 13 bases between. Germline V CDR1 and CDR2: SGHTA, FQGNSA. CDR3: CASSLDAGRNYNEQFF. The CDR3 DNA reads TGTGCCAGCAGCTTAGACGCGGGACGGAACTACAATGAGCAGTTCTTC. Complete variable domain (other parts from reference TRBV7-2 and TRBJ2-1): GAGVSQSPSNKVTEKGKDVELRCDPISGHTALYWYRQSLGQGLEFLIYFQGNSAPDKSGLPSDRFSAERTGGSVSTLTIQRTQQEDSAVYLCASSLDAGRNYNEQFFGPGTRLTVL.

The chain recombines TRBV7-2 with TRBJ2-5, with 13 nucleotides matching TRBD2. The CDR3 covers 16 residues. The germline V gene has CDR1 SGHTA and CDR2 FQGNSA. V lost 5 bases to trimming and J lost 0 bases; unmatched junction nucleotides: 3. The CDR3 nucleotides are TGTGCCAGCAGCCCCGGACTAGCGGGAGACCAAGAGACCCAGTACTTC. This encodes CASSPGLAGDQETQYF.

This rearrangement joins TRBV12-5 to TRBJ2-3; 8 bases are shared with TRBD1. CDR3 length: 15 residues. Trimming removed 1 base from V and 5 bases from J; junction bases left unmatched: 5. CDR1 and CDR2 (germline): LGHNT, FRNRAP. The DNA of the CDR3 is TGTGCTAGTGGTTTGGGGACAGGGCGAGGAGATACGCAGTATTTT. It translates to CASGLGTGRGDTQYF. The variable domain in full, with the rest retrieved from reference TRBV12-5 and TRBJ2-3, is DARVTQTPRHKVTEMGQEVTMRCQPILGHNTVFWYRQTMMQGLELLAYFRNRAPLDDSGMPKDRFSAEMPDATLATLKIQPSEPRDSAVYFCASGLGTGRGDTQYFGPGTRLTVL.

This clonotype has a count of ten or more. The CDR3 bases are TGTGCCACTTTAGCCTCGGGACAAATTCAGACTGAAGCTTTCTTT. Amino acids: CATLASGQIQTEAFF. V is TRBV10-3 and J is TRBJ1-1, with D perhaps matching TRBD1 (6 bases). CDR1 is ENHRY, CDR2 SYGVKD, per germline. V was cut by 10 bases and J by 5 bases, with 23 bases left in between. The CDR3 is 15 residues long.

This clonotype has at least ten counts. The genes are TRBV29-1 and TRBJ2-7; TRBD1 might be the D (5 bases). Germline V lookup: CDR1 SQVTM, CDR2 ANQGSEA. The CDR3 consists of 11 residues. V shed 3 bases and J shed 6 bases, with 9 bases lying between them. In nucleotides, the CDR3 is TGCAGCGTTGACAGGGTGGGCGAGCAGTACTTC. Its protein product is CSVDRVGEQYF.

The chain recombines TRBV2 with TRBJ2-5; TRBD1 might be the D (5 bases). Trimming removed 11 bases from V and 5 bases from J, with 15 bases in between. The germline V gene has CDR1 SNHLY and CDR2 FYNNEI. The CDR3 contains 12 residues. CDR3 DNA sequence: TGTGCCGCCGACTCAGGGAAGGAGACCCAGTACTTC. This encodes CAADSGKETQYF.

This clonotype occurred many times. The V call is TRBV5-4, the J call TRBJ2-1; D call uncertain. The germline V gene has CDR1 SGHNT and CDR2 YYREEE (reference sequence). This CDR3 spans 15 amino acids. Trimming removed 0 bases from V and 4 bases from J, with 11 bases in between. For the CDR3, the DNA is TGTGCCAGCAGCTTGGGGCGAGAACAGTACAATGAGCAGTTCTTC. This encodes CASSLGREQYNEQFF.

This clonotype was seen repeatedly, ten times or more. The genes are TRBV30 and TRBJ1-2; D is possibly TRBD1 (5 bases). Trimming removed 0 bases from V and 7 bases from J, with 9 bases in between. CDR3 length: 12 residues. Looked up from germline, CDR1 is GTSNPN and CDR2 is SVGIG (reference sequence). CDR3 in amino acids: CAWSVGGSGYTF. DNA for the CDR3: TGTGCCTGGAGTGTCGGGGGATCTGGCTACACCTTC.

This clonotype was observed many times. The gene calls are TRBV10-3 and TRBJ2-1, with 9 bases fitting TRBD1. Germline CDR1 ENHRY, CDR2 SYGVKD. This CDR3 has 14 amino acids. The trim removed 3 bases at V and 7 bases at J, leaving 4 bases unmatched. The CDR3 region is CAISDGTGINEQFF. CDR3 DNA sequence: TGTGCCATCAGTGACGGGACAGGGATAAATGAGCAGTTCTTC.

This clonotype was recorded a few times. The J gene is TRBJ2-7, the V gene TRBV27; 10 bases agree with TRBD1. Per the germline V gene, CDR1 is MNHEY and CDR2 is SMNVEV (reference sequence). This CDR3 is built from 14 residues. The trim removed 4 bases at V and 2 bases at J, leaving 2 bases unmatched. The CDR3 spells CASSWTGGPYEQYF. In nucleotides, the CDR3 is TGTGCCAGCAGTTGGACAGGGGGACCCTACGAGCAGTACTTC.

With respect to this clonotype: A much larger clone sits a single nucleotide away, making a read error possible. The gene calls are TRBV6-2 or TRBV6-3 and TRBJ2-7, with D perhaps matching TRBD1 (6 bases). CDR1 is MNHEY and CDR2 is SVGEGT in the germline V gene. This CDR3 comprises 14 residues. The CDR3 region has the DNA TGTGTCAGCAGTGGACCGGACAGATTCTACGAGCAGTACTTC. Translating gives CVSSGPDRFYEQYF.

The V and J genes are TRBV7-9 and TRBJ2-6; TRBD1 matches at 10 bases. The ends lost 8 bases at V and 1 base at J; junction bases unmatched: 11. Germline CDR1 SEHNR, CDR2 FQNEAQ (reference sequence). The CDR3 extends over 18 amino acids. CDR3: CASLLPGQGPSGANVLTF. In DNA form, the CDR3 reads TGTGCCAGCCTTCTCCCGGGACAGGGGCCTTCTGGGGCCAACGTCCTGACTTTC.

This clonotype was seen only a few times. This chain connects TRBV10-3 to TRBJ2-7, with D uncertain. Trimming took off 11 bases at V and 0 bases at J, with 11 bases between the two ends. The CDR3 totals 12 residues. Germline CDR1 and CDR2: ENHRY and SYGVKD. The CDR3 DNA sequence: TGTGCCTCACAGTCGGGCTCCTACGAGCAGTACTTC. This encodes CASQSGSYEQYF.

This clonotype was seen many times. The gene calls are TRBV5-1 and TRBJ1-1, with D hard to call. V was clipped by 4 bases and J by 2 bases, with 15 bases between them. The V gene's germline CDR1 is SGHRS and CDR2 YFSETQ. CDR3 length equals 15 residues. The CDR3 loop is CASSPLGRGNTEAFF. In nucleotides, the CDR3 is TGCGCCAGCAGCCCGCTGGGCAGAGGTAACACTGAAGCTTTCTTT. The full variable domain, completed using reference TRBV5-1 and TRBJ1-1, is KAGVTQTPRYLIKTRGQQVTLSCSPISGHRSVSWYQQTPGQGLQFLFEYFSETQRNKGNFPGRFSGRQFSNSRSEMNVSTLELGDSALYLCASSPLGRGNTEAFFGQGTRLTVV.

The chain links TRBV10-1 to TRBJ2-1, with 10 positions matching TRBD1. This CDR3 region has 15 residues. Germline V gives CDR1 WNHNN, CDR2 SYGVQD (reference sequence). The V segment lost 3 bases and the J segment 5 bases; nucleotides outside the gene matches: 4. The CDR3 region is CASSETGTGDNEQFF. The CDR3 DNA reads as TGCGCCAGCAGTGAAACCGGGACAGGGGACAATGAGCAGTTCTTC.

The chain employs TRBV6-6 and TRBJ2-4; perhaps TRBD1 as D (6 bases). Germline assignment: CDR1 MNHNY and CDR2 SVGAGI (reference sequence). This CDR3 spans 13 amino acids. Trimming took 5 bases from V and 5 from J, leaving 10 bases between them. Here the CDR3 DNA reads TGTGCCAGCAGTGCAGGGGCGGAAAACATTCAGTACTTC. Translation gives CASSAGAENIQYF.

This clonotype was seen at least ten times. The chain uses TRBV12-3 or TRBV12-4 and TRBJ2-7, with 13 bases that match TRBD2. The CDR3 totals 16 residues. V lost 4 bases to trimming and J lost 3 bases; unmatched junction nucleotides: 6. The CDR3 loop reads CASSSTGTSGNYEQYF. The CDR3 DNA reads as TGTGCCAGCAGTTCAACCGGGACTAGCGGGAACTACGAGCAGTACTTC.

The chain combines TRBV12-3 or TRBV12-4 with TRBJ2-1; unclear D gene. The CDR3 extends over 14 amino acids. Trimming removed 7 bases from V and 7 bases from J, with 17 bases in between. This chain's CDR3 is CASTRKPPGNEQFF. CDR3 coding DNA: TGTGCCAGCACCCGAAAACCTCCGGGTAATGAGCAGTTCTTC.

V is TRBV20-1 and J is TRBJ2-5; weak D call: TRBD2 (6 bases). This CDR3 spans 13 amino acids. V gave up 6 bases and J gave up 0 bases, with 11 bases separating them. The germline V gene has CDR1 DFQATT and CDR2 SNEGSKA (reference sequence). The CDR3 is CSADRDYQETQYF. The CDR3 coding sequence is TGCAGTGCGGATAGGGACTACCAAGAGACCCAGTACTTC.

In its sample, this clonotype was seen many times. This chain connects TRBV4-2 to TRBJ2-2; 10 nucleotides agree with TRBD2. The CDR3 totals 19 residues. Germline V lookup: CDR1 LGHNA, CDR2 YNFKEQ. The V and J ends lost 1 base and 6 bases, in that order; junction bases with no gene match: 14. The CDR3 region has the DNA TGTGCCAGCAGCCAAGTGACTAGCGGGCCCCTGGGCGGACCCGGGGAGCTGTTTTTT. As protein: CASSQVTSGPLGGPGELFF.

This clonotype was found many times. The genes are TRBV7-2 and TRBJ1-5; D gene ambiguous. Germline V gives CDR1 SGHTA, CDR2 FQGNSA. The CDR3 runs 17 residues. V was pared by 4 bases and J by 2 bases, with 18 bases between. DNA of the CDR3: TGTGCCAGCAGCTCAGATACCTCCCTTAGTCGCAATCAGCCCCAGCATTTT. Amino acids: CASSSDTSLSRNQPQHF.

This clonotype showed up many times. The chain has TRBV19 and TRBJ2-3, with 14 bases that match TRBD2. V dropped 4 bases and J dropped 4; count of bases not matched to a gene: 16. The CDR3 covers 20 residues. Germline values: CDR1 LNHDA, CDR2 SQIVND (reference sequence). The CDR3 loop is CASSTQGLAGVGEFADTQYF. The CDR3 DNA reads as TGTGCCAGTAGTACCCAGGGACTAGCGGGAGTAGGGGAGTTCGCAGATACGCAGTATTTT.

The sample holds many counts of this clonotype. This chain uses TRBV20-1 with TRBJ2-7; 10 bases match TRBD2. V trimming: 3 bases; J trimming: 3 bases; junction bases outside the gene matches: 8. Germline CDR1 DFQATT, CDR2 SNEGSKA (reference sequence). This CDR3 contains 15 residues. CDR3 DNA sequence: TGCAGTGCTAGGGGAGGACTAGCGGTTAACTACGAGCAGTACTTC. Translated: CSARGGLAVNYEQYF.

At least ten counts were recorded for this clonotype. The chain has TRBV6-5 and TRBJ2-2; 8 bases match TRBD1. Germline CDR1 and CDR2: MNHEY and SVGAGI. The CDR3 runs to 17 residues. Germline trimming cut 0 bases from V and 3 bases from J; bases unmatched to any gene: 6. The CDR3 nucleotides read TGTGCCAGCAGTTACTCCTTCACAGGGGGGCACACCGGGGAGCTGTTTTTT. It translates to CASSYSFTGGHTGELFF.